A selection of T cell receptor beta chains follows, all from one sample in a study of blood T cell repertoires in COVID-19. Some clones are missing from TCRdb's copy, which holds only in-frame ones; the method was immunoSEQ multiplex PCR. This sample has some 130,000 clones, with about 87% found just once. Input material: peripheral blood. Every receptor here comes from a man aged 45-65 years with acute or convalescent COVID-19. Both conserved end residues are part of each CDR3. Each record gives: V gene, CDR3 length, J gene, CDR3 protein.

TRBV5-1	14	TRBJ1-1	CASARGIGSTEAFF
TRBV7-7	13	TRBJ2-3	CASSSSFLNTQYF
TRBV4-2	12	TRBJ1-2	CASSQSSVSYTF
TRBV7-6	15	TRBJ2-2	CASSRTSGTTGELFF
TRBV6-5	16	TRBJ2-1	CASSYWDSEPRGEQFF
TRBV5-1	15	TRBJ1-2	CASRLNRAPSYGYTF
TRBV21-1	12	TRBJ2-1	CATYRGPHEQFF
TRBV16	16	TRBJ2-7	CASSQSWAVSSYEQYF
TRBV5-4	16	TRBJ2-7	CASSSLSGTGGYEQYF
TRBV4-1	13	TRBJ1-1	CASSQAVFTEAFF
TRBV5-4	16	TRBJ1-1	CASSSPPGTPNTEAFF
TRBV28	17	TRBJ2-7	CASSLPTSGKPLYEQYF
TRBV18	16	TRBJ2-1	CASSYIAGRTYNEQFF
TRBV3-1/TRBV3-2	15	TRBJ2-1	CASSQRGQGAYEQFF
TRBV7-2	13	TRBJ1-1	CASSLGPRDRAFF
TRBV6-5	14	TRBJ1-2	CASSGGQGLYGYTF
TRBV6-2/TRBV6-3	14	TRBJ1-4	CASSYRATNEKLFF
TRBV11-3	18	TRBJ2-5	CASSLGSLAGGVQETQYF
TRBV5-6	17	TRBJ2-5	CASSPPGTGTYQETQYF
TRBV10-2	14	TRBJ2-7	CASRTLEQGHEQYF
TRBV5-8	15	TRBJ2-1	CASSLDRATYNEQFF
TRBV7-3	15	TRBJ1-1	CASSLRPLLDTEAFF
TRBV5-4	15	TRBJ1-3	CASSLAGTGGNTIYF
TRBV19	15	TRBJ1-5	CASSLTGPPNQPQHF
TRBV5-1	14	TRBJ1-1	CASSLGSTGTEAFF
TRBV28	17	TRBJ1-1	CASNAPGVDRVVTEAFF
TRBV6-5	15	TRBJ1-5	CASSPIPWGQEPQHF
TRBV5-4	15	TRBJ1-3	CASSSGTGAGNTIYF
TRBV5-4	15	TRBJ2-1	CASSPAGRAYNEQFF
TRBV3-1/TRBV3-2	15	TRBJ1-2	CASSQVRDRGFGYTF
TRBV5-1	15	TRBJ1-1	CASSRIQGGGAEAFF
TRBV5-4	17	TRBJ2-5	CASSTTRSLAGAETQYF
TRBV4-2	16	TRBJ2-1	CASSLHSGRSNNEQFF
TRBV7-9	14	TRBJ2-2	CASSLYRDTGELFF
TRBV11-2	14	TRBJ1-2	CASSLGREGGGYTF
TRBV2	14	TRBJ2-7	CASGGPWNNYEQYF
TRBV28	13	TRBJ1-4	CATYDRGSEKLFF
TRBV18	14	TRBJ1-6	CASSPTGYNSPLHF
TRBV29-1	14	TRBJ2-3	CSVALGLATDTQYF
TRBV7-6	15	TRBJ2-7	CASSSPDRGSYEQYF
TRBV19	14	TRBJ2-7	CASSAGTGGYEQYF
TRBV7-9	15	TRBJ2-2	CASSSPQRPTGELFF
TRBV7-2	11	TRBJ1-1	CASSLVRGAFF